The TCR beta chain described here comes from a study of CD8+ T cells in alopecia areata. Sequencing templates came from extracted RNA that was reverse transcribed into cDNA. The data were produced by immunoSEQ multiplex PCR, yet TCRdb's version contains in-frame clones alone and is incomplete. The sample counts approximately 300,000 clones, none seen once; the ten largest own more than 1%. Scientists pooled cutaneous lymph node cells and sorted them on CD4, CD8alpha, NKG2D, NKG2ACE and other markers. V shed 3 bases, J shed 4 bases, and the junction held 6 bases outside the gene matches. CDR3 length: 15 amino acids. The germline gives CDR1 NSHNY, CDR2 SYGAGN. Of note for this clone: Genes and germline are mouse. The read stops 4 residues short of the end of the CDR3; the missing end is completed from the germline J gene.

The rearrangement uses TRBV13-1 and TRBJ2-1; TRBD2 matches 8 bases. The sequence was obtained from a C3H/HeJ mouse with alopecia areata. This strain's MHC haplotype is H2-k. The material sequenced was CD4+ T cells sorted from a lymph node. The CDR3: CASSARLGKYAEQFF. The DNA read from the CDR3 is TGTGCCAGCAGTGCCCGACTGGGGAAATATGCT.